This TCR beta chain was retrieved from a study of blood T cell repertoires in COVID-19. The CDR3 is made up of 17 amino acids. V was cut by 1 base and J by 2 bases, with 16 bases left in between. The V gene's germline CDR1 is SGHRS and CDR2 YFSETQ. Here immunoSEQ multiplex PCR was the method, and the copy in TCRdb shows in-frame clones only, minus some. The table records about 170,000 clones, around nine tenths of them present only once. Sequencing input: peripheral blood. The TCR comes from a middle-aged man who had recovered from COVID-19. The chain employs TRBV5-1 and TRBJ2-1, with D tentatively TRBD1 (5 bases). The CDR3 DNA reads as TGCGCCAGCAGCTTGTCGGCCCAGGGTGGTCCCTACAATGAGCAGTTCTTC. Translated, it gives CASSLSAQGGPYNEQFF.